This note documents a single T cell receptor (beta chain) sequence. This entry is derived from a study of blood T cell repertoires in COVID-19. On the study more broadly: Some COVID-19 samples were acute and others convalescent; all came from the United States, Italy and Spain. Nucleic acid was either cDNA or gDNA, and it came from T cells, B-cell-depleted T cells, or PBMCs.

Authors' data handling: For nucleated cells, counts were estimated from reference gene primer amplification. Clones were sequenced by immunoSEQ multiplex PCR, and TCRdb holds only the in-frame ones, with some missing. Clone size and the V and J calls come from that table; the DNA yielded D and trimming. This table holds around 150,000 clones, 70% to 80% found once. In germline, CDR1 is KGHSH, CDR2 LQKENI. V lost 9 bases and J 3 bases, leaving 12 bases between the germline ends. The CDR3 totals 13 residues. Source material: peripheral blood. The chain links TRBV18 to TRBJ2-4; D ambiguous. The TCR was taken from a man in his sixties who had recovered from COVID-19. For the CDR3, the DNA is TGTGCCAGTCTCGGCCTAGACAAAAACATTCAGTACTTC. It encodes CASLGLDKNIQYF.